The rows below give T cell receptor beta chains drawn from one sample of a study of molecular identifiers for immune sequencing clone quantification. MiXCR was run by TCRdb on the PCR reads, yielding one entry per CDR3 protein. The data hold a few hundred thousand distinct CDR3 sequences, with around 23% observed a single time. Material for sequencing was naive CD8+ T cells from blood, with Jurkat cell RNA spiked in. The receptors were gathered from a human donor in good health. Some libraries in this study had Jurkat cell RNA spiked in. The CDR3 runs from the conserved cysteine through the conserved F or W. A D gene is named only where the DNA matches it firmly. Clone size is not always given. Where it is, it says once, few, many or a class for expanded clones.

DNA: TGTGCCAGCAGCCAACGGGACAGGGGAGACCACGAGCAGTACTTC; CDR3: CASSQRDRGDHEQYF; D: TRBD1; size: -; J: TRBJ2-7; V: TRBV14
DNA: TGTGCCTGGAGTCTCGGGACAGGTCGAACTGAAGCTTTCTTT; CDR3: CAWSLGTGRTEAFF; D: TRBD1; size: many; J: TRBJ1-1; V: TRBV30
DNA: TGTGCCAGCAGCCCTGGAACAGAGAGTGGCACAGATACGCAGTATTTT; CDR3: CASSPGTESGTDTQYF; D: -; size: few; J: TRBJ2-3; V: TRBV3-1
DNA: TGTGCCAGCAGTGACGAAAGGACAGGGGTAGCCAAAAACATTCAGTACTTC; CDR3: CASSDERTGVAKNIQYF; D: TRBD1; size: -; J: TRBJ2-4; V: TRBV6-4
DNA: TGTGCCAGCAGCGCATCCTCCGGACTAGCGGGAGCAGATACGCAGTATTTT; CDR3: CASSASSGLAGADTQYF; D: TRBD2; size: few; J: TRBJ2-3; V: TRBV9
DNA: TGCGCCAGCAGCCAAGATCGTAATTACTTGTACGAGCAGTACTTC; CDR3: CASSQDRNYLYEQYF; D: -; size: many; J: TRBJ2-7; V: TRBV4-3
DNA: TGTGCCAGCAGCTCGAGTTGGGCTAGCGGCTACGAGCAGTACTTC; CDR3: CASSSSWASGYEQYF; D: TRBD2; size: -; J: TRBJ2-7; V: TRBV11-2
DNA: TGTGCCAGTAGTCCCCGCCGGGGGGGTCTCGTGGGCAATCAGCCCCAGCATTTT; CDR3: CASSPRRGGLVGNQPQHF; D: -; size: -; J: TRBJ1-5; V: TRBV19
DNA: TGTGCCAGCAGCTCACCGGGACAGCCTAATGAGCAGTTCTTC; CDR3: CASSSPGQPNEQFF; D: TRBD1; size: -; J: TRBJ2-1; V: TRBV5-6
DNA: TGCAGCGTTGAAAGCCAGTCCGCGAACACCGGGGAGCTGTTTTTT; CDR3: CSVESQSANTGELFF; D: -; size: many; J: TRBJ2-2; V: TRBV29-1
DNA: TGTGCCAGTAGTATAGTCGGAAGCTACAATGAGCAGTTCTTC; CDR3: CASSIVGSYNEQFF; D: -; size: -; J: TRBJ2-1; V: TRBV19
DNA: TGCGCCAGCAGCCAAGATTCCGGGACTAGCGAGTGGCAGTTCTTC; CDR3: CASSQDSGTSEWQFF; D: TRBD2; size: few; J: TRBJ2-1; V: TRBV4-1
DNA: TGTGCCAGCAGCTTGTCGCCGGAGGGTTCCGAGTACCAAGAGACCCAGTACTTC; CDR3: CASSLSPEGSEYQETQYF; D: -; size: -; J: TRBJ2-5; V: TRBV5-8
DNA: TGTGCCAGCAGCTTATTAACTGGGGCCAACGTCCTGACTTTC; CDR3: CASSLLTGANVLTF; D: -; size: few; J: TRBJ2-6; V: TRBV7-9
DNA: TGTGCCAGCAGTCAACTATACAGCTACGAGCAGTACTTC; CDR3: CASSQLYSYEQYF; D: -; size: -; J: TRBJ2-7; V: TRBV12-3/TRBV12-4